The T cell receptor (beta chain) under discussion was sequenced for a study of blood T cells in healthy people across ages. CDR3 size: 15 residues. The germline V and J ends were trimmed by 3 bases and 4 bases, with 13 bases remaining between them. Germline V gene data show CDR1 as SGHVS and CDR2 as FQNEAQ. Donors each provided roughly 9.6 milliliters of peripheral blood. Next came a second PCR, run for about 7 to 12 cycles, which used a sample-barcoded 5' primer along with a J-beta primer mix. Using its own MiXCR run on the 5' RACE reads, TCRdb lists one record per CDR3 protein. In the table there are roughly 930,000 distinct CDR3 sequences, about 44% of which are singletons.

The TCR was taken from a man aged 25 to 40 in good health. Sequenced input: blood. The V gene is TRBV7-8, the J gene TRBJ1-3; D unclear. As DNA, the CDR3 is TGTGCCAGCAGCTTTTCGTCACCGGGGGGAAACACCATATATTTT. It yields the protein CASSFSSPGGNTIYF.